This T cell receptor beta chain is drawn from a study of OX40 agonist ivuxolimab in advanced cancers. No patient had autoimmune disease or received systemic immunosuppression. Measured with immunoSEQ multiplex PCR; TCRdb has only the in-frame clones, and not every one. The sample lists about 58,000 clones, just over 85% occurring once. The CDR3 runs 12 residues. Trimming pared 7 bases from V and 0 bases from J, leaving 3 bases between. Germline V gene data show CDR1 as SNHLY and CDR2 as FYNNEI. Specimen: CD4+ or CD8+ T cells sorted from blood, collected in a trial of the OX40 agonist ivuxolimab. This TCR came from an adult with an advanced solid tumor such as melanoma, head and neck, liver or kidney cancer. V is TRBV2 and J is TRBJ1-4; no definite D call. The CDR3 loop reads CASTATNEKLFF. The CDR3 DNA sequence: TGTGCCAGCACTGCAACTAATGAAAAACTGTTTTTT.